Below, one T cell receptor beta chain is given with its context. The data were obtained in a study of blood T cell repertoires in COVID-19. Overall study context: T cells, B-cell-depleted T cells, or PBMCs provided the cDNA or gDNA that served as material.

Original handling: Reference gene primers were amplified, and this amplification served to estimate nucleated cell counts. TCRdb's copy holds only in-frame clones and misses some; the assay was immunoSEQ multiplex PCR. The V and J calls and clone size are taken from that table; D and trimming were inferred from the DNA. Of 150,000 or so clones detected, about 76% appear once; the ten largest clones hold about 5%. It was during active infection that Seattle patients were enrolled and then longitudinally followed. The ends were cut back, 7 bases at V and 11 bases at J, with 15 bases in the middle. Germline values: CDR1 MNHEY, CDR2 SVGAGI. The CDR3 covers 12 residues.

The receptor was derived from a woman in her seventies with COVID-19, enrolled during active disease. The sample was peripheral blood. This sequence joins TRBV6-5 and TRBJ1-5, with D possibly TRBD1 on 5 matching bases. Here the CDR3 reads CASTDGGKAQHF. The CDR3 coding sequence is TGTGCCAGCACCGATGGGGGGAAGGCCCAGCATTTT.